This T cell receptor (beta chain) was found in a study of blood T cell repertoires in COVID-19 (dated by TCRdb to about 2020). Context from the whole study: Collaborator samples came from the United States, Italy and Spain and covered acute and convalescent phases of COVID-19. The prospective study material was composed of cDNA or gDNA derived from T cells, B-cell-depleted T cells, or PBMCs. Subjects who had been exposed to COVID-19, were actively infected with it, or had recovered from it provided the deeply sampled blood TCRbeta repertoires that made up the dataset. The repertoires were released in a freely available public database intended as a resource for research on the immune response to SARS-CoV-2. The samples were drawn from the first 160 participants of the ongoing ImmuneRACE study and from more than 1,000 subjects provided by 6 global collaborators. A de-identified subject ID, COVID-19 status, age in years and sex were almost always included in the sample metadata. Where available, HLA class I and class II types were taken from metadata supplied by the sample provider and were not determined by assay-based typing.

Whole blood was collected in K2EDTA tubes by collaborating institutions according to the institutions' own protocols. For TCRbeta analysis, collaborator samples were shipped as frozen whole blood, as isolated PBMCs, or as DNA extracted from either sample type. Remarks on this clone: No cognate antigen has been identified for it. One base away there is no much larger clone; base qualities are not given.

TCRbeta CDR3 regions were amplified from genomic DNA by means of the immunoSEQ Assay, a bias-controlled multiplex PCR. In the original analysis: The number of nucleated cells in each sample was estimated by amplification of reference gene primers within the assay. To quantify the absolute abundance of each unique TCRbeta CDR3 rearrangement, sequence reads were collapsed and filtered. For each sample, productive Simpson clonality was calculated as the square root of Simpson's diversity index over productive rearrangements. Here the immuneACCESS table is served through TCRdb, limited to in-frame sequences with V and J called. Missing clones are a known gap in these copies; in checked studies unresolved V genes cover under half, and the rest lacks a known reason. For V, J and clone size, that table is used; D and trimming come from the DNA. This sample has 120,000 or so clones in its table, and over 80% of those were observed once. Roughly 1.9% of the sample is in the top ten clones.

Taken from the germline V gene, the CDR1 and CDR2 loops are MNHNS and SASEGT. V is shortened by 3 bases, J by 0 bases, and the region joining them spans 3 bases. The CDR3 holds 14 amino acids from the cysteine to the phenylalanine. Of all the DNA, just the CDR3 is kept, 42 bases in frame from base 1. The full study reports these points: How much clinical and demographic metadata was included differed by source and by participant, and the metadata was provided uncurated.

The source is an older man with acute or convalescent COVID-19. Sequencing was performed on peripheral blood. The rearrangement joined TRBV6-1 to TRBJ1-6; no D gene is confidently identified. The CDR3 reads CASSESSYNSPLHF. The DNA sequence is given as TGTGCCAGCAGTGAGAGCTCCTATAATTCACCCCTCCACTTT.